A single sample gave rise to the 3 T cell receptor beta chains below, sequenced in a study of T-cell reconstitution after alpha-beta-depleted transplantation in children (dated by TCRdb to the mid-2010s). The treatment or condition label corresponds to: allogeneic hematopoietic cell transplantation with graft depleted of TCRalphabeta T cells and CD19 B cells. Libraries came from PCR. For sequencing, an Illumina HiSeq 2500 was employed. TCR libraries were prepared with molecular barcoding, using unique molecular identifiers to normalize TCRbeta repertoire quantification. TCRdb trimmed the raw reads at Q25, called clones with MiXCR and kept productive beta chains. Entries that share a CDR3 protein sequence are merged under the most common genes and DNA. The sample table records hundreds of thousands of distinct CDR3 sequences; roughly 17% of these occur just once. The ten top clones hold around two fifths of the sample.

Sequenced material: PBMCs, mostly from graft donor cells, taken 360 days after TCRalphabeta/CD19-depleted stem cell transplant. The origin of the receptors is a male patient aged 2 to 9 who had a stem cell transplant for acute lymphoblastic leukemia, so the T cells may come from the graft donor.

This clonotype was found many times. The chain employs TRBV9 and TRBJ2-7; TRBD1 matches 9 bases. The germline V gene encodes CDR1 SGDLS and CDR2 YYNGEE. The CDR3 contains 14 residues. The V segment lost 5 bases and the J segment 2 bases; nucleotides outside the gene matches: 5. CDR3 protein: CASSAGTGTYEQYF. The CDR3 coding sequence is TGTGCCAGCAGTGCCGGGACAGGGACCTACGAGCAGTACTTC. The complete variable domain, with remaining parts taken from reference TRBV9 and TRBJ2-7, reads DSGVTQTPKHLITATGQRVTLRCSPRSGDLSVYWYQQSLDQGLQFLIQYYNGEERAKGNILERFSAQQFPDLHSELNLSSLELGDSALYFCASSAGTGTYEQYFGPGTRLTVT.

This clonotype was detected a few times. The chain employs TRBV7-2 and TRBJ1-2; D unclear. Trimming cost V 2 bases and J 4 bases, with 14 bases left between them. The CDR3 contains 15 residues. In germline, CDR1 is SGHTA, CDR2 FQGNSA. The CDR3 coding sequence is TGTGCCAGCAGCTTAATGGGCAGGACTTTCTATGGCTACACCTTC. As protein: CASSLMGRTFYGYTF.

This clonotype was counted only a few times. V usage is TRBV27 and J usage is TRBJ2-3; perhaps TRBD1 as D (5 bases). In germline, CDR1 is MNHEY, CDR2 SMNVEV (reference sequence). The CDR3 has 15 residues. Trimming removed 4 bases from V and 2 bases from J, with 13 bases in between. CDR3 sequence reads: CASSSWGPLTDTQYF. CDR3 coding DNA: TGTGCCAGCAGTTCTTGGGGCCCTCTCACAGATACGCAGTATTTT.